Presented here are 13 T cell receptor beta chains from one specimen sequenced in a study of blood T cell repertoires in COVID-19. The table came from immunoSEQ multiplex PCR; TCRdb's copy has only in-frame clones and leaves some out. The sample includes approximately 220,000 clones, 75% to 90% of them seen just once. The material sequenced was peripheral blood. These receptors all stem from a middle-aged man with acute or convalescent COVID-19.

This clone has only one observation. The chain's CDR3 is CASSFTSGSTSRETQYF. In DNA, the CDR3 is TGTGCCAGCAGTTTCACTAGCGGGAGCACCTCGCGAGAGACCCAGTACTTC. The rearrangement uses TRBV7-9 and TRBJ2-5; 11 nucleotides align to TRBD2. The CDR3 has 17 residues. Trimming cost V 6 bases and J 4 bases; bases outside gene matches: 13. From germline, CDR1 is SEHNR and CDR2 FQNEAQ (reference sequence). Filled out from reference TRBV7-9 and TRBJ2-5, the complete variable domain reads DTGVSQNPRHKITKRGQNVTFRCDPISEHNRLYWYRQTLGQGPEFLTYFQNEAQLEKSRLLSDRFSAERPKGSFSTLEIQRTEQGDSAMYLCASSFTSGSTSRETQYFGPGTRLLVL.

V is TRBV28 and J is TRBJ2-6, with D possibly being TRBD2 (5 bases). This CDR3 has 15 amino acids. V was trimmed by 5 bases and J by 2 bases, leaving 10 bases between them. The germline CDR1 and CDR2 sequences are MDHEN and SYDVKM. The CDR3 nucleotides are TGTGCCAGCAGTCCCGGGATAACTGGGGCCAACGTCCTGACTTTC. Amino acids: CASSPGITGANVLTF.

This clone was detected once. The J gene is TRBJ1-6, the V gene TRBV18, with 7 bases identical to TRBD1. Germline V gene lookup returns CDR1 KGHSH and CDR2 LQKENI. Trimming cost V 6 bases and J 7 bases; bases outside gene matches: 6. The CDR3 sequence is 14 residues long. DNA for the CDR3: TGTGCCAGCTCGCGGGACAGCCTAAATTCACCCCTCCACTTT. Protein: CASSRDSLNSPLHF.

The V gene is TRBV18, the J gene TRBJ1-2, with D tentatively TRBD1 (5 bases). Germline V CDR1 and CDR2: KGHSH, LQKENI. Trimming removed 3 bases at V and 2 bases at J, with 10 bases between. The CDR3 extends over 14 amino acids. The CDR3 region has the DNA TGTGCCAGCTCACCGGCAGGGCGAAACTATGGCTACACCTTC. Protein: CASSPAGRNYGYTF.

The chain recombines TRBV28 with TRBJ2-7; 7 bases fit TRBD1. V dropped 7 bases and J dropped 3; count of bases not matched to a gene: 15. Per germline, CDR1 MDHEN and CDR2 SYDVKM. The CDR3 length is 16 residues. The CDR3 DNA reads TGTGCCAGCACGGGGAATTACAGGGGATGGAGCTACGAGCAGTACTTC. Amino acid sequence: CASTGNYRGWSYEQYF.

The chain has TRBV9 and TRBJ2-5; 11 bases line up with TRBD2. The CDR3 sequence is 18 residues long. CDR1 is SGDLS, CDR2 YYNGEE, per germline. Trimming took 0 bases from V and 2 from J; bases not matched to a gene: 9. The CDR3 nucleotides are TGTGCCAGCAGCGTAGCTACTGCTAGCGGGGGGAATCAAGAGACCCAGTACTTC. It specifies CASSVATASGGNQETQYF.

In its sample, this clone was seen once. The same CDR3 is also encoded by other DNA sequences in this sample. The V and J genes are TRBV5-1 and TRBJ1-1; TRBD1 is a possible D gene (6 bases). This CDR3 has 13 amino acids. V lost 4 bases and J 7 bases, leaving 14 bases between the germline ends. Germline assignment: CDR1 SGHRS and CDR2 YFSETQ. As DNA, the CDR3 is TGCGCCAGCAGCCTTGGTCAGGGGAATGAAGCTTTCTTT. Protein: CASSLGQGNEAFF.

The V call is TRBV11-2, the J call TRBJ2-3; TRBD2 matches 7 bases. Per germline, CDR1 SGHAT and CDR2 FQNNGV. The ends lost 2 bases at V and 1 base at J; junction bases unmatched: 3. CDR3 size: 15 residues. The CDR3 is CASSLSGIGTDTQYF. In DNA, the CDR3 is TGTGCCAGCAGCTTAAGCGGGATAGGCACAGATACGCAGTATTTT.

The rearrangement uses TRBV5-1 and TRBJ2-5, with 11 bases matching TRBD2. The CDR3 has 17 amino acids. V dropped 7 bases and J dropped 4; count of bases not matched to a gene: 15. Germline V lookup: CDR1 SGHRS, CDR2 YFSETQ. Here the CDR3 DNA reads TGCGCCAGCCGACTTTTCCATAGCGGGGGGGCCGGAGAGACCCAGTACTTC. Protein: CASRLFHSGGAGETQYF.

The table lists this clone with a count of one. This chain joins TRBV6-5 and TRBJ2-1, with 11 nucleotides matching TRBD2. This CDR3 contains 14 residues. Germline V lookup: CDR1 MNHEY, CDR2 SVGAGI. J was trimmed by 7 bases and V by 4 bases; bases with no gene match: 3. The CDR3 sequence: CASSWGLAENEQFF. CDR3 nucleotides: TGTGCCAGCAGTTGGGGACTAGCGGAAAATGAGCAGTTCTTC.

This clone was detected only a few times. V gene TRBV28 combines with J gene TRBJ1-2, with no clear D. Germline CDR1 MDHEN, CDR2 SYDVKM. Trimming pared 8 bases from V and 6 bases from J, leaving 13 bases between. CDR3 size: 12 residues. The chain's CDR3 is CASGRGYNGYTF. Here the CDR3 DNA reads TGTGCCAGCGGCCGGGGTTATAATGGCTACACCTTC.

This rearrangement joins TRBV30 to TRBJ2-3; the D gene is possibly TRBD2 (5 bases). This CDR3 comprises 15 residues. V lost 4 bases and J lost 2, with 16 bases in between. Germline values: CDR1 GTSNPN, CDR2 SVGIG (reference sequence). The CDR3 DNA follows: TGTGCCTGGATCCCTAGCCCTACCTTCACAGATACGCAGTATTTT. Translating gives CAWIPSPTFTDTQYF.

In DNA form, the CDR3 reads TGTGCCAGTAGTATAGGAAGGGGCTATAATTCACCCCTCCACTTT. Protein: CASSIGRGYNSPLHF. The V call is TRBV19, the J call TRBJ1-6; possibly TRBD1 for D (5 bases). Per the germline V gene, CDR1 is LNHDA and CDR2 is SQIVND (reference sequence). The CDR3 runs to 15 residues. Trimming pared 1 base from V and 3 bases from J, leaving 7 bases between.